The rows below give T cell receptor beta chains drawn from one sample of a study of lymphopenia after photon versus proton radiotherapy. Profiled with immunoSEQ multiplex PCR; TCRdb holds only in-frame clones, not every one. The top ten clones hold roughly 19% of a sample with 15,000 to 20,000 clones, 84% of them seen once. The specimen comprised peripheral blood, sampled from a patient treated with proton-based radiotherapy. These receptors all stem from a man in his 70s with pancreatic cancer. The conserved cysteine and the conserved F or W are not part of the CDR3 here. A D gene is named only where the DNA matches it firmly.

D gene: NA
J gene: TRBJ1-5
V gene: TRBV30
CDR3 protein: ASSRDGNSNQPQH

D gene: TRBD2
J gene: TRBJ2-1
V gene: TRBV10-1
CDR3 protein: ASSAGTSGDNEQF

D gene: TRBD2
J gene: TRBJ2-3
V gene: TRBV19
CDR3 protein: ASSMGGRADTQY

D gene: NA
J gene: TRBJ2-7
V gene: TRBV6-5
CDR3 protein: ASSPRPGREDEQY

D gene: TRBD1
J gene: TRBJ1-5
V gene: TRBV6-1
CDR3 protein: ASRRGQGTPQPQH

D gene: TRBD1
J gene: TRBJ1-5
V gene: TRBV28
CDR3 protein: ASSGTGVGQPQH

D gene: TRBD2
J gene: TRBJ2-1
V gene: TRBV19
CDR3 protein: ASSISTSGRPYNEQF

D gene: NA
J gene: TRBJ1-2
V gene: TRBV6-1
CDR3 protein: ASSRDGGSNYGYT

D gene: NA
J gene: TRBJ1-2
V gene: TRBV11-2
CDR3 protein: ASSLAGKYGYT

D gene: NA
J gene: TRBJ1-5
V gene: TRBV2
CDR3 protein: ASRRGESQPQH

D gene: TRBD1
J gene: TRBJ1-3
V gene: TRBV10-2
CDR3 protein: ASSEPGQGRNTIY

D gene: NA
J gene: TRBJ1-4
V gene: TRBV29-1
CDR3 protein: SVAVRRGDEKLF

D gene: NA
J gene: TRBJ1-5
V gene: TRBV2
CDR3 protein: ASSDSLESQPQH

D gene: TRBD1
J gene: TRBJ2-7
V gene: TRBV18
CDR3 protein: ASSPRDREAEQY

D gene: NA
J gene: TRBJ2-5
V gene: TRBV15
CDR3 protein: ATTQRNVGETQY

D gene: NA
J gene: TRBJ1-2
V gene: TRBV5-4
CDR3 protein: ASSHSTGSNYGYT

D gene: NA
J gene: TRBJ1-2
V gene: TRBV4-1
CDR3 protein: ASSGPTGPNYGYT

D gene: TRBD1
J gene: TRBJ2-7
V gene: TRBV10-3
CDR3 protein: AIKETGTYEQY

D gene: TRBD1
J gene: TRBJ1-1
V gene: TRBV18
CDR3 protein: ASSPLGTGGRAEAF

D gene: TRBD2
J gene: TRBJ2-6
V gene: TRBV9
CDR3 protein: ASTSSGRWSGANVLT

D gene: NA
J gene: TRBJ1-4
V gene: TRBV5-6
CDR3 protein: ASSPGTAKKLF

D gene: NA
J gene: TRBJ1-3
V gene: TRBV21-1
CDR3 protein: ASSLRALISGNTIY

D gene: NA
J gene: TRBJ1-1
V gene: TRBV25-1
CDR3 protein: ASSDRGRTEAF

D gene: NA
J gene: TRBJ1-2
V gene: TRBV10-3
CDR3 protein: AINPGDRFEGYT

D gene: NA
J gene: TRBJ1-3
V gene: TRBV2
CDR3 protein: ASSELDGNTIY

D gene: NA
J gene: TRBJ2-5
V gene: TRBV2
CDR3 protein: ASSPRGAQY

D gene: NA
J gene: TRBJ1-1
V gene: TRBV5-5
CDR3 protein: ASSLDPDTEAF

D gene: NA
J gene: TRBJ2-7
V gene: TRBV12-5
CDR3 protein: ASGLTGSHYEQY

D gene: NA
J gene: TRBJ2-3
V gene: TRBV6-5
CDR3 protein: ASSKDRRTDTQY

D gene: TRBD1
J gene: TRBJ1-5
V gene: TRBV6-5
CDR3 protein: ASSLKRDSQPQH

D gene: NA
J gene: TRBJ1-5
V gene: TRBV2
CDR3 protein: ASSDEQFSNQPQH

D gene: NA
J gene: TRBJ1-6
V gene: TRBV7-9
CDR3 protein: ASSLAAEKNSPLH

D gene: TRBD2
J gene: TRBJ2-5
V gene: TRBV6-6
CDR3 protein: ASSAKLAGGEETQY